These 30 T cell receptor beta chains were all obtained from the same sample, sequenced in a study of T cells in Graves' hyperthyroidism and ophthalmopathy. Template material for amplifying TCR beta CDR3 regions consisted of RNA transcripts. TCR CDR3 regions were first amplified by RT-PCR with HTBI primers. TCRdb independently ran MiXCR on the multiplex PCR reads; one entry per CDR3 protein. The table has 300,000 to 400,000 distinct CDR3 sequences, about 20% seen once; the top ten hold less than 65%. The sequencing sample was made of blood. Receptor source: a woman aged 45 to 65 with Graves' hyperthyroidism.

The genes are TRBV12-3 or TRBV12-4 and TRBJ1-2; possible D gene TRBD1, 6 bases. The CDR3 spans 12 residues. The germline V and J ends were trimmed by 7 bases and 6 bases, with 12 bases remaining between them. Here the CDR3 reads CASTPGADGYTF. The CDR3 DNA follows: TGTGCCAGCACCCCAGGGGCTGATGGCTACACCTTC.

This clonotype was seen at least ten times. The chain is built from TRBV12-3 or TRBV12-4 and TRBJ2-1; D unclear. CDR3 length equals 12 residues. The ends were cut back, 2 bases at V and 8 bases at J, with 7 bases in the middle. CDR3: CASSLMADEQFF. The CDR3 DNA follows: TGTGCCAGCAGTTTAATGGCGGATGAGCAGTTCTTC.

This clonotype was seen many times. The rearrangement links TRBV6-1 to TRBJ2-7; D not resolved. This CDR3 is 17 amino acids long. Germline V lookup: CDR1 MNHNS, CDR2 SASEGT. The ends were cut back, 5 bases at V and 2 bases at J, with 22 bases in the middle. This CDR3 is CASSRESFPGVPYEQYV. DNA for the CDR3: TGTGCCAGCAGTCGCGAGTCGTTCCCTGGGGTGCCCTACGAGCAGTACGTC.

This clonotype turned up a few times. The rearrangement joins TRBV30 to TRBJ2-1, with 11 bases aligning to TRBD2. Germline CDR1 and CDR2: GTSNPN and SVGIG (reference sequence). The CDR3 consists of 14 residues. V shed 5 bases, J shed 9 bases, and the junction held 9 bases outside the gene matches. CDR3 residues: CAWVRLAGKGEQFF. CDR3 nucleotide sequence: TGTGCCTGGGTTAGACTAGCGGGAAAGGGTGAGCAGTTCTTC.

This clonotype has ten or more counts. The CDR3 nucleotides are TGTGCCAGCAGCTTAGGAGACAGGGTAGGAACAGATACGCAGTATTTT. This encodes CASSLGDRVGTDTQYF. The chain is built from TRBV11-2 and TRBJ2-3; 7 bases fit TRBD1. In germline, CDR1 is SGHAT, CDR2 FQNNGV. With V trimmed by 1 base and J by 3 bases, 7 bases remained unmatched. The length of the CDR3 is 16 residues.

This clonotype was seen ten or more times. CDR3 protein: CASRRTGVSYGYTF. The CDR3 nucleotides read TGTGCCAGCAGACGGACAGGGGTCAGCTATGGCTACACCTTC. This rearrangement joins TRBV2 to TRBJ1-2; 9 bases agree with TRBD1. J lost 4 bases, V lost 6 bases, and 6 bases had no gene match. Germline lookup yields CDR1 SNHLY and CDR2 FYNNEI. This CDR3 region has 14 residues.

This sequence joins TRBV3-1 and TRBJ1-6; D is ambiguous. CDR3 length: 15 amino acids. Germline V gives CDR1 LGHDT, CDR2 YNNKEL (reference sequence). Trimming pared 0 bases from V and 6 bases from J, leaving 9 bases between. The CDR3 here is CASSQDGRANSPLHF. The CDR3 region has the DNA TGTGCCAGCAGCCAAGATGGACGGGCTAATTCACCCCTCCACTTT.

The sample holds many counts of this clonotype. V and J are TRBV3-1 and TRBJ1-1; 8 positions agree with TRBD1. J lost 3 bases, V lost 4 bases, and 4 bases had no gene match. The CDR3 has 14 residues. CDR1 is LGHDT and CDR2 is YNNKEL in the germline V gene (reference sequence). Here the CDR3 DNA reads TGTGCCAGCAGCCCTCTGGACAGGGACACTGAAGCTTTCTTT. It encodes CASSPLDRDTEAFF.

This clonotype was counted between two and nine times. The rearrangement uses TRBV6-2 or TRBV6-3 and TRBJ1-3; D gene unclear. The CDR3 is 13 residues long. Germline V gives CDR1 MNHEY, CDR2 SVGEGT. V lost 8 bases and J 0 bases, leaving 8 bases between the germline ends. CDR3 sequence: CASGQISGNTIYF. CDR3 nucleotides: TGTGCCAGCGGGCAGATCTCTGGAAACACCATATATTTT.

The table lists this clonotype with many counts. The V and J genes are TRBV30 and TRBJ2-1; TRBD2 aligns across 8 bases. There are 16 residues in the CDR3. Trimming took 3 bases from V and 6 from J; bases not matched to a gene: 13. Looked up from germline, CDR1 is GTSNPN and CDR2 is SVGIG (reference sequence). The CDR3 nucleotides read TGTGCCTGGAGGCCCCAAACCGCGGGGGGTCTCAATGAGCAGTTCTTC. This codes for CAWRPQTAGGLNEQFF. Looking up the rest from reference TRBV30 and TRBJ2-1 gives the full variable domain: SQTIHQWPATLVQPVGSPLSLECTVEGTSNPNLYWYRQAAGRGLQLLFYSVGIGQISSEVPQNLSASRPQDRQFILSSKKLLLSDSGFYLCAWRPQTAGGLNEQFFGPGTRLTVL.

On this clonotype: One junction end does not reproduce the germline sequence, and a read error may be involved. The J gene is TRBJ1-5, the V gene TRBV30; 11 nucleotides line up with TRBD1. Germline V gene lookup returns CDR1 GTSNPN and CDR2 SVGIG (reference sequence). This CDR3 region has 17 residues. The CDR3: CAWSIGQGAVLGQPRHF. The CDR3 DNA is TGTGCCTGGAGTATTGGACAGGGGGCCGTGCTAGGTCAGCCCCGGCATTTT. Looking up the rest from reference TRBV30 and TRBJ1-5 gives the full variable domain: SQTIHQWPATLVQPVGSPLSLECTVEGTSNPNLYWYRQAAGRGLQLLFYSVGIGQISSEVPQNLSASRPQDRQFILSSKKLLLSDSGFYLCAWSIGQGAVLGQPRHFGDGTRLSIL.

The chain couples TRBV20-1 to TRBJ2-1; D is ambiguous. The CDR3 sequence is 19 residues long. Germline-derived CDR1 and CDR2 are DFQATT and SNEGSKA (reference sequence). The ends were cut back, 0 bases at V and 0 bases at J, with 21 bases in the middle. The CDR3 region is CSARDRRGSRTLSYNEQFF. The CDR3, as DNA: TGCAGTGCTAGAGATCGGCGAGGTAGCCGAACACTCTCCTACAATGAGCAGTTCTTC.

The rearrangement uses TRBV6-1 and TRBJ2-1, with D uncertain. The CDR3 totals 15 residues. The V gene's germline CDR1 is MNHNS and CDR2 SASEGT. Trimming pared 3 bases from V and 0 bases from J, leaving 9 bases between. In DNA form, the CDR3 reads TGTGCCAGCAGTGAGGACCGCAGCTCCTACAATGAGCAGTTCTTC. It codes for CASSEDRSSYNEQFF.

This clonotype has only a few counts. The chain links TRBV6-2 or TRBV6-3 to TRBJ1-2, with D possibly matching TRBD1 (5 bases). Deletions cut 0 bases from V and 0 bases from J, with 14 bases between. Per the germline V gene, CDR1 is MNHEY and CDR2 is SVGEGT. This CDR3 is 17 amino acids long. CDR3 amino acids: CASSYSITRTTNYGYTF. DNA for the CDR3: TGTGCCAGCAGTTACTCGATTACCCGGACAACTAACTATGGCTACACCTTC.

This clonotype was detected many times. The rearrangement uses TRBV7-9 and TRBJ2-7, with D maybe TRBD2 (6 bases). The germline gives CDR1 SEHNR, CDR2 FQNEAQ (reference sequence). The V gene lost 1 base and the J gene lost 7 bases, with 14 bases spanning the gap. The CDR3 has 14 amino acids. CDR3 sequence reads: CASSLGGTVDEQYF. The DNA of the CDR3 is TGTGCCAGCAGCTTAGGCGGGACGGTGGATGAGCAGTACTTC.

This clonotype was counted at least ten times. The CDR3 bases are TGTGCCAGCAGAAAAACAGGGAACACTGAAGCTTTCTTT. This sequence encodes CASRKTGNTEAFF. The V gene is TRBV7-9, the J gene TRBJ1-1; weak D call: TRBD1 (5 bases). The length of the CDR3 is 13 residues. Germline V gene data show CDR1 as SEHNR and CDR2 as FQNEAQ (reference sequence). V lost 6 bases, J lost 1 base, and 9 bases lay in between.

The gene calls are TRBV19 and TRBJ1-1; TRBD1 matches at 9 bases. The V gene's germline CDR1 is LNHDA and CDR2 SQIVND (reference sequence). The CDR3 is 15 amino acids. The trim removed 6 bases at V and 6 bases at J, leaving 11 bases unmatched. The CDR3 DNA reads TGTGCCAGTAGCGGAACCGGGACAGGGCTGTCTGAAGCTTTCTTT. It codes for CASSGTGTGLSEAFF.

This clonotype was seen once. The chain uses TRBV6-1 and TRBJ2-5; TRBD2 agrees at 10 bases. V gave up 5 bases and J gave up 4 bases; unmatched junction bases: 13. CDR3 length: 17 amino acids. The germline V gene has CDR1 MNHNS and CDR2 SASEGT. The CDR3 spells CASSPLSGTSEIETQYF. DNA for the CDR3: TGTGCCAGCAGTCCCCTGTCCGGGACTAGCGAGATAGAGACCCAGTACTTC.

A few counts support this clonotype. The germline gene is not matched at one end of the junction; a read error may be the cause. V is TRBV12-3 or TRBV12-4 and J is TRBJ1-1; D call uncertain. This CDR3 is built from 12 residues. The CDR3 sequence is CASSLVNTGAFF. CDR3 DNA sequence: TGTGCCAGCAGTTTGGTTAACACTGGAGCTTTCTTT.

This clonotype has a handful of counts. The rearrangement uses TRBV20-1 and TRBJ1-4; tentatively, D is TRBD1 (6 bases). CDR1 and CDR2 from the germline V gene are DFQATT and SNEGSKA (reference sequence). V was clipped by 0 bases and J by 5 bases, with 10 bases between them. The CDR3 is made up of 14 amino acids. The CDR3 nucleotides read TGCAGTGCTAGAGATCCACAGGGAAATGAAAAACTGTTTTTT. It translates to CSARDPQGNEKLFF.

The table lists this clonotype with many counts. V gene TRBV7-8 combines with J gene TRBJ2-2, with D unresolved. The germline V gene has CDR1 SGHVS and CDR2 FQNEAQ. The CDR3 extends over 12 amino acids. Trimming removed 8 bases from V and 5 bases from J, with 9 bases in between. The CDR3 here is CASAMPTGELFF. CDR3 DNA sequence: TGTGCCAGCGCGATGCCAACCGGGGAGCTGTTTTTT.

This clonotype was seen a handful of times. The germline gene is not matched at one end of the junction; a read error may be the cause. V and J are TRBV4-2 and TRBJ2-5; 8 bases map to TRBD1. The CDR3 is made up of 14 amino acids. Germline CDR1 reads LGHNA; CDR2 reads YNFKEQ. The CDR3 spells CASSQVQGEETQYF. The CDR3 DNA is TGTGCCAGCAGTCAAGTACAGGGGGAAGAGACCCAGTACTTC.

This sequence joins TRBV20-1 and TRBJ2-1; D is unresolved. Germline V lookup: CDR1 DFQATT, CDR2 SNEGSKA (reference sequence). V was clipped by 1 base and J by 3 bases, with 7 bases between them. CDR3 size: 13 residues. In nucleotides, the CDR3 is TGCAGTGCTAGAGCTCCTGGCTACAATGAGCAGTTCTTC. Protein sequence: CSARAPGYNEQFF.

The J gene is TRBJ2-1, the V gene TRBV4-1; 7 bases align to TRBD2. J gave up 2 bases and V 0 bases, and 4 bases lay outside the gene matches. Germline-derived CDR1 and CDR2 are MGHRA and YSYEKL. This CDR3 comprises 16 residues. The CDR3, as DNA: TGCGCCAGCAGCCAAGATAGGCTAGCGGCCTACAATGAGCAGTTCTTC. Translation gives CASSQDRLAAYNEQFF.

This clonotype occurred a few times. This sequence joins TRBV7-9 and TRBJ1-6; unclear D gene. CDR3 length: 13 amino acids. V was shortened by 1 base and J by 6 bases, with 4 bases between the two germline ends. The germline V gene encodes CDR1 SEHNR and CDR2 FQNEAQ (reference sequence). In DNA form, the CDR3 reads TGTGCCAGCAGCTTAGAGGCTAATTCACCCCTCCACTTT. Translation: CASSLEANSPLHF.

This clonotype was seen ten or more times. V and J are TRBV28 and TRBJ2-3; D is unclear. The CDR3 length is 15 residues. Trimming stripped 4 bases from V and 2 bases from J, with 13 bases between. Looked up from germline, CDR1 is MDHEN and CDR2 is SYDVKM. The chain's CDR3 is CASSSLRADTDTQYF. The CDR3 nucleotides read TGTGCCAGCAGTTCGCTACGGGCAGACACAGATACGCAGTATTTT. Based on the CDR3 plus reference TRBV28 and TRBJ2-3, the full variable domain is DVKVTQSSRYLVKRTGEKVFLECVQDMDHENMFWYRQDPGLGLRLIYFSYDVKMKEKGDIPEGYSVSREKKERFSLILESASTNQTSMYLCASSSLRADTDTQYFGPGTRLTVL.

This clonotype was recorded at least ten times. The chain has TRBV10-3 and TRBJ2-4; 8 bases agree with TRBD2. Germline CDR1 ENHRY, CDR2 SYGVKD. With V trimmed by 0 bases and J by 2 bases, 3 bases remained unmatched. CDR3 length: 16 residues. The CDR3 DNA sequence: TGTGCCATCAGTGAGTCTACGGGAGGGTCCAAAAACATTCAGTACTTC. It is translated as CAISESTGGSKNIQYF.

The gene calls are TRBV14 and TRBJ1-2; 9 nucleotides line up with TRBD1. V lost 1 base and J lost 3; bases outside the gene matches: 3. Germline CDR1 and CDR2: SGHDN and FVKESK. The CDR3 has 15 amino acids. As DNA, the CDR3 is TGTGCCAGCAGCCAAGCCGGGACAGGGTACTATGGCTACACCTTC. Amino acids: CASSQAGTGYYGYTF.

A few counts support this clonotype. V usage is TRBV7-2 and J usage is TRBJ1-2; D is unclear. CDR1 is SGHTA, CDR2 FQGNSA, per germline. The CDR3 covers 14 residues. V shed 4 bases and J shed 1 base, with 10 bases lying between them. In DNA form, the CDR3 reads TGTGCCAGCAGCTCACAGTGGGGTAACTATGGCTACACCTTC. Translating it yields CASSSQWGNYGYTF.

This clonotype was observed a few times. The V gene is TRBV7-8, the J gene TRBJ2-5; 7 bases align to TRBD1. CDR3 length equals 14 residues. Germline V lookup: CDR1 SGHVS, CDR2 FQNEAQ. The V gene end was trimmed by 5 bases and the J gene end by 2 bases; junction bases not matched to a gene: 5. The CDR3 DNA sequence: TGTGCCAGCAGCATGGGGACAGTACAAGAGACCCAGTACTTC. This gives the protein CASSMGTVQETQYF.